A single sample is the source of the 17 T cell receptor beta chains below, sequenced in a study of neoadjuvant anti-PD-1 for oral cavity cancer. Clones were read by immunoSEQ multiplex PCR, and TCRdb kept only the in-frame ones, dropping some. The sample lists 11,000 to 15,000 clones; roughly three fifths were seen once. The sample consisted of PBMCs, taken before nivolumab (anti-PD-1) treatment. The receptors here all came from a person between 40 and 85 years old with oral cavity squamous cell carcinoma.

V and J are TRBV10-3 and TRBJ1-4; D gene ambiguous. Germline-derived CDR1 and CDR2 are ENHRY and SYGVKD. The CDR3 extends over 13 amino acids. Trimming took 4 bases from V and 2 from J, leaving 5 bases between them. The CDR3 region has the DNA TGTGCCATCAGTGGAGCGACTAATGAAAAACTGTTTTTT. It codes for CAISGATNEKLFF.

This chain connects TRBV7-9 to TRBJ2-3; D remains ambiguous. CDR1 and CDR2 from the germline V gene are SEHNR and FQNEAQ (reference sequence). V was cut by 2 bases and J by 6 bases, with 15 bases left in between. The CDR3 runs to 15 residues. The CDR3 here is CASSLYPMAQDTQYF. The CDR3 bases are TGTGCCAGCAGCTTATATCCTATGGCACAGGATACGCAGTATTTT.

The chain carries TRBV9 and TRBJ1-4; tentatively, D is TRBD1 (5 bases). Per the germline V gene, CDR1 is SGDLS and CDR2 is YYNGEE. The CDR3 is 14 amino acids. V was pared by 0 bases and J by 8 bases, with 11 bases between. The CDR3 DNA sequence: TGTGCCAGCAGCGTAGGGGGGTATTCGGAAAAACTGTTTTTT. This encodes CASSVGGYSEKLFF.

The chain carries TRBV28 and TRBJ2-7; TRBD2 matches at 12 bases. V was pared by 4 bases and J by 4 bases, with 2 bases of the junction left unmatched. The V gene's germline CDR1 is MDHEN and CDR2 SYDVKM. The CDR3 is made up of 14 amino acids. CDR3 in amino acids: CASSSTSGRYEQYF. DNA of the CDR3: TGTGCCAGCAGTTCCACTAGCGGGAGGTACGAGCAGTACTTC.

This rearrangement joins TRBV30 to TRBJ1-5; D is ambiguous. The germline gives CDR1 GTSNPN, CDR2 SVGIG (reference sequence). V shed 2 bases and J shed 1 base, with 6 bases lying between them. The CDR3 is made up of 13 amino acids. The CDR3 is CAWSSGSNQPQHF. The CDR3 nucleotides are TGTGCCTGGAGTTCGGGGAGCAATCAGCCCCAGCATTTT.

This chain connects TRBV19 to TRBJ2-3; 9 positions agree with TRBD2. The CDR3 is made up of 17 amino acids. Germline trimming cut 7 bases from V and 8 bases from J; bases unmatched to any gene: 19. Germline assignment: CDR1 LNHDA and CDR2 SQIVND (reference sequence). CDR3: CASTTPTTSGLKGTQYF. In DNA, the CDR3 is TGTGCCAGTACCACTCCCACGACTAGCGGTCTCAAGGGTACGCAGTATTTT.

This clone was observed a handful of times. The chain uses TRBV19 and TRBJ1-3, with D tentatively TRBD1 (6 bases). The CDR3 loop spans 16 amino acids. V lost 6 bases and J 0 bases, leaving 15 bases between the germline ends. Germline V gene data show CDR1 as LNHDA and CDR2 as SQIVND (reference sequence). The CDR3 DNA follows: TGTGCCAGTAGCCCCGGGGGGCAATACTCTGGAAACACCATATATTTT. This encodes CASSPGGQYSGNTIYF. Combining the CDR3 with reference TRBV19 and TRBJ1-3 gives the whole variable domain DGGITQSPKYLFRKEGQNVTLSCEQNLNHDAMYWYRQDPGQGLRLIYYSQIVNDFQKGDIAEGYSVSREKKESFPLTVTSAQKNPTAFYLCASSPGGQYSGNTIYFGEGSWLTVV.

This chain connects TRBV27 to TRBJ2-7, with 7 bases that match TRBD2. Germline-derived CDR1 and CDR2 are MNHEY and SMNVEV (reference sequence). V was clipped by 10 bases and J by 3 bases; unmatched bases: 12. This CDR3 comprises 14 residues. This CDR3 is CATRGSSGVYEQYF. As DNA, the CDR3 is TGTGCCACTAGAGGATCTAGCGGAGTCTACGAGCAGTACTTC.

The rearrangement joins TRBV9 to TRBJ1-3; D is undetermined. The CDR3 covers 16 residues. Germline values: CDR1 SGDLS, CDR2 YYNGEE. The germline V and J ends were trimmed by 4 bases and 3 bases, with 17 bases remaining between them. CDR3 sequence (DNA): TGTGCCAGCAGCCAGATAGCGGAGATGCTTGGAAACACCATATATTTT. It encodes CASSQIAEMLGNTIYF.

This clone was seen more than once but under ten times. V gene TRBV7-3 combines with J gene TRBJ1-1; D not resolved. The CDR3 runs 15 residues. CDR1 is SGHTA and CDR2 is FQGTGA in the germline V gene. V was trimmed by 5 bases and J by 0 bases, leaving 13 bases between them. Here the CDR3 reads CASSPLGSMNTEAFF. The DNA for the CDR3 is TGTGCCAGCAGCCCACTTGGTTCGATGAACACTGAAGCTTTCTTT. Based on the CDR3 plus reference TRBV7-3 and TRBJ1-1, the full variable domain is GAGVSQTPSNKVTEKGKYVELRCDPISGHTALYWYRQSLGQGPEFLIYFQGTGAADDSGLPNDRFFAVRPEGSVSTLKIQRTERGDSAVYLCASSPLGSMNTEAFFGQGTRLTVV.

The chain employs TRBV15 and TRBJ2-2; 7 nucleotides align to TRBD1. The CDR3 has 13 amino acids. CDR1 is LNHNV and CDR2 is YYDKDF in the germline V gene (reference sequence). Trimming removed 3 bases from V and 6 bases from J; junction bases left unmatched: 1. The CDR3 DNA follows: TGTGCCACCAGCAGTACAGGGGCCGGGGAGCTGTTTTTT. Protein sequence: CATSSTGAGELFF.

The V and J genes are TRBV5-1 and TRBJ2-7, with a tentative D call TRBD1 (5 bases). V lost 0 bases and J 4 bases, leaving 14 bases between the germline ends. CDR1 is SGHRS, CDR2 YFSETQ, per germline. This CDR3 comprises 15 residues. The CDR3 spells CASSLAPAGAYEQYF. In DNA form, the CDR3 reads TGCGCCAGCAGCTTGGCGCCAGCTGGGGCGTACGAGCAGTACTTC.

This chain connects TRBV7-6 to TRBJ2-7, with D perhaps TRBD1 (6 bases). This CDR3 contains 15 residues. Germline-derived CDR1 and CDR2 are SGHVS and FNYEAQ. V lost 4 bases and J lost 0, with 13 bases in between. This chain's CDR3 is CASSSREGGSYEQYF. The CDR3 nucleotides are TGTGCCAGCAGCTCCCGTGAAGGGGGCTCCTACGAGCAGTACTTC.

This rearrangement joins TRBV13 to TRBJ2-1; D is possibly TRBD2 (7 bases). Germline V gene sequence: CDR1 PRHDT, CDR2 FYEKMQ (reference sequence). The V and J ends lost 5 bases and 5 bases respectively, with 16 bases between them. This CDR3 has 15 amino acids. The CDR3 region is CASSPWGGENNEQFF. CDR3 nucleotide sequence: TGTGCCAGCAGCCCTTGGGGGGGCGAAAACAATGAGCAGTTCTTC.

The rearrangement joins TRBV11-2 to TRBJ1-6, with 9 bases identical to TRBD1. CDR3 length: 16 amino acids. With 6 bases clipped from V and 6 bases from J, the junction kept 9 bases outside the gene matches. Germline loops: CDR1 SGHAT, CDR2 FQNNGV. For the CDR3, the DNA is TGTGCCAGCAGAACGGGACAGGGAAGGGGTAATTCACCCCTCCACTTT. Its translation: CASRTGQGRGNSPLHF.

The chain carries TRBV9 and TRBJ2-7; 8 nucleotides agree with TRBD1. Germline loops: CDR1 SGDLS, CDR2 YYNGEE. The CDR3 has 14 residues. V was pared by 4 bases and J by 6 bases, with 9 bases of the junction left unmatched. The CDR3 region has the DNA TGTGCCAGCAGCATCGGACAGGGATCAGGCGAGCAGTACTTC. It codes for CASSIGQGSGEQYF.

J is TRBJ2-1 and V is TRBV11-3, with D unresolved. The germline V and J ends were trimmed by 6 bases and 0 bases, with 21 bases remaining between them. There are 18 residues in the CDR3. Germline assignment: CDR1 SGHNT and CDR2 YENEEA. CDR3: CASSNTAVGFSSYNEQFF. The CDR3 bases are TGTGCCAGCAGTAATACCGCGGTCGGATTCAGCTCCTACAATGAGCAGTTCTTC.